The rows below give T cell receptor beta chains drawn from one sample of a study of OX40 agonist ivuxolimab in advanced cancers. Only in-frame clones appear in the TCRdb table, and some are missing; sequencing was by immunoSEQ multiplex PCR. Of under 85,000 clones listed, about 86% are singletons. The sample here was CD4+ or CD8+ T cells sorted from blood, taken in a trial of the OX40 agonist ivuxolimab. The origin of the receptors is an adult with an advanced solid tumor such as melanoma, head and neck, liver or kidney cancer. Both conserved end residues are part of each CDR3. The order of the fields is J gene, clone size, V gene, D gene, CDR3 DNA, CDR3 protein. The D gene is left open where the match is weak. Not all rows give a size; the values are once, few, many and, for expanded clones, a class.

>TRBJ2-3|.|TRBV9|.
TGTGCCAGCAGCGTAGACCAGCTGGCTCCTTATACGCAGTATTTT
CASSVDQLAPYTQYF
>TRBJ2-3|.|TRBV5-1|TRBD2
TGCGCCAGCAGCACCGGACTAGCGGGGGTCACAGATACGCAGTATTTT
CASSTGLAGVTDTQYF
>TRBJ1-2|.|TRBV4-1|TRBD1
TGCGCCAGCAGCCGGGACAGGGGAAACTATGGCTACACCTTC
CASSRDRGNYGYTF
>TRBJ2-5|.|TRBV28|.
TGTGCCCCTCGGGGGCCGCACCCGGTATCGAGGGAGACCCAGTACTTC
CAPRGPHPVSRETQYF
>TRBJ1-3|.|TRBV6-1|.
TGTGCCAGCAGTGCCTCAGGAAACACCATATATTTT
CASSASGNTIYF
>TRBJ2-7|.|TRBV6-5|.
TGTGCCAGCAGTTACGGAGGACGCCCCTACGAGCAGTACTTC
CASSYGGRPYEQYF
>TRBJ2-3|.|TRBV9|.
TGTGCCAGCAGCCAGGGTCCCATCACAGATACGCAGTATTTT
CASSQGPITDTQYF
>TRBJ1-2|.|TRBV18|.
TGTGCCAGCTCACCTCAGGTCTCCTCTAACTATGGCTACACCTTC
CASSPQVSSNYGYTF
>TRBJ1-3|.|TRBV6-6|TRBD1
TGTGCCAGCAGTTCCGAGGACAGGGCGAACACCATATATTTT
CASSSEDRANTIYF
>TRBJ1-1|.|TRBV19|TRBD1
TGTGCCAGTAGTATTAGGACAGGGAGCACTGAAGCTTTCTTT
CASSIRTGSTEAFF
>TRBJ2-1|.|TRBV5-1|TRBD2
TGCGCCAGCAGCTTACCGGGACTAGCGGGGTTCTCCTACAATGAGCAGTTCTTC
CASSLPGLAGFSYNEQFF
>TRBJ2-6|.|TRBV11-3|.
TGTGCCAGCAGCGTCGCGGGAGGACAGGGCTCTGGGGCCAACGTCCTGACTTTC
CASSVAGGQGSGANVLTF
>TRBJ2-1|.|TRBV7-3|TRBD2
TGTGCCAGCAGCTTAAGCCTAGCGGGTGAGCAGTTCTTC
CASSLSLAGEQFF
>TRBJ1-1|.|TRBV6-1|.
TGTGCCAGCAGTGGACCTAAGGGCAGAATGAACACTGAAGCTTTCTTT
CASSGPKGRMNTEAFF
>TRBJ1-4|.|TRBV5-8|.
TGTGCCAGCAGCTTGACAGGGCGGGCTAATGAAAAACTGTTTTTT
CASSLTGRANEKLFF
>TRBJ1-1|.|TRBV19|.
TGTGCCAGTAGTATGGGGTACATGAACACTGAAGCTTTCTTT
CASSMGYMNTEAFF
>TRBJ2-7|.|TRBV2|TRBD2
TGTGCCAGCGAGGCAGCGGGATCGGGTGAGCAGTACTTC
CASEAAGSGEQYF
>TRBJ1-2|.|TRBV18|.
TGTGCCAGCTCACCACGGGGCGATAACTATGGCTACACCTTC
CASSPRGDNYGYTF
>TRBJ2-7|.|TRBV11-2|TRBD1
TGTGCCAGCAGCCGAGGACAGGGGTCTTCCTACGAGCAGTACTTC
CASSRGQGSSYEQYF
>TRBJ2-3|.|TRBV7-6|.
TGTGCCAGCAGCACTAGGAGAGGGGGTCCGACAGATACGCAGTATTTT
CASSTRRGGPTDTQYF
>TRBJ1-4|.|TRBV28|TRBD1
TGTGCCAGCAGAGGACAGGGTTGGTATGAAAAACTGTTTTTT
CASRGQGWYEKLFF
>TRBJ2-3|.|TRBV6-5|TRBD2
TGTGCCAGCAGTCAGACTAGCGGATACACAGATACGCAGTATTTT
CASSQTSGYTDTQYF
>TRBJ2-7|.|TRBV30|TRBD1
TGTGCCGGCCAGCCCGGGACAGGGTTACACGAGCAGTACTTC
CAGQPGTGLHEQYF
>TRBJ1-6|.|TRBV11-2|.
TGTGCCAGCAGCCTTGAGGGGGTCTCAAATTCACCCCTCCACTTT
CASSLEGVSNSPLHF
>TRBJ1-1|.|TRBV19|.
TGTGCCAGTATGAGGTTGGGGGCCAGACCCTTGAACACTGAAGCTTTCTTT
CASMRLGARPLNTEAFF
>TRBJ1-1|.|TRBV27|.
TGTGCCAGCAGGGAAGGACAGATTAACACTGAAGCTTTCTTT
CASREGQINTEAFF
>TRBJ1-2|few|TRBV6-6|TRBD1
TGTGCCAGCAGTCAGACAGGGACAAATGGCTACACCTTC
CASSQTGTNGYTF
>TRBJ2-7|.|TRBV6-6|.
TGTGCCAGCAGAACCCCTTACGAGCAGTACTTC
CASRTPYEQYF
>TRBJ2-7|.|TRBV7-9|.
TGTGCCAGCAGTTCCTGGACAGCCTACGAGCAGTACTTC
CASSSWTAYEQYF
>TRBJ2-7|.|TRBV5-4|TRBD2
TGTGCCAGCAGTCTGGGTGGGCTAGCGGGGGACTACGAGCAGTACTTC
CASSLGGLAGDYEQYF
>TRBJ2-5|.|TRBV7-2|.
TGTGCCAGCAGCTTATCCTCCGAGGGGGTGTACTTC
CASSLSSEGVYF
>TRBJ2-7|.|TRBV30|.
TGTGCCTGGAGTAGGGCCTACGAGCAGTACTTC
CAWSRAYEQYF
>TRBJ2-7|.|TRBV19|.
TGTGCCAGTAGTATAGAGGCCCCATACGAGCAGTACTTC
CASSIEAPYEQYF
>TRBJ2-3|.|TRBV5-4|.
TGTGCCAGCAGCTTGGCGAAGGGGGGCCCAGATACGCAGTATTTT
CASSLAKGGPDTQYF
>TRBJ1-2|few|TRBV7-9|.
TGTGCCAGCAGCTTGGACACAGGGACCGGCTACACCTTC
CASSLDTGTGYTF